This T cell receptor (beta chain) was observed in a study of neurological immune-mediated disorders. General observations from the study: It was the repertoires of 18 of 34 multiple sclerosis patients that phylogenetic grouping placed in one related-CDR3 cluster, which is a possible signature.

The cDNA was generated through 5'RACE incorporating 10-nucleotide random UMIs. Using its own MiXCR run on the 5' RACE reads, TCRdb lists one record per CDR3 protein. The table lists fewer than 85,000 distinct CDR3 sequences, roughly 4.5% of them singletons. Germline V gene sequence: CDR1 SGHTS, CDR2 YDEGEE. The CDR3 is 16 residues long. Losses at the gene ends were 0 bases for V and 1 base for J; bases not matched to a gene: 4. Time point of the sample: longitudinal time-point 3. Ten or more counts support this clonotype. Antigen unknown. Sequenced sample: PBMCs. This chain links TRBV5-8 with TRBJ1-2; 9 positions match TRBD1. The TCR was taken from a woman aged 60 to 75 with multiple sclerosis. CDR3 DNA sequence: TGTGCCAGCAGCTTGGCCGGGACAGGGCATAACTATGGCTACACCTTC. Its translation: CASSLAGTGHNYGYTF. Using reference TRBV5-8 and TRBJ1-2 for the parts outside the CDR3, the full variable domain is EAGVTQSPTHLIKTRGQQATLRCSPISGHTSVYWYQQALGLGLQFLLWYDEGEERNRGNFPPRFSGRQFPNYSSELNVNALELEDSALYLCASSLAGTGHNYGYTFGSGTRLTVV.